The sequence of this T cell receptor (beta chain) was determined in a study of blood T cells in healthy people across ages. CDR3 length: 12 amino acids. V shed 2 bases and J shed 5 bases, with 9 bases lying between them. The germline CDR1 and CDR2 sequences are DFQATT and SNEGSKA (reference sequence). Then a second PCR, running about 7 to 11 cycles, was carried out with a sample-barcoded 5' primer and a J-beta primer mix. TCRdb fed the 5' RACE reads into MiXCR, producing one record per CDR3 protein. In the table there are about 1.5 million distinct CDR3 sequences, approximately 42% of which are singletons. This clonotype was detected only once.

The chain carries TRBV20-1 and TRBJ1-2; D is undetermined. Sequencing input: blood. This receptor was obtained from a woman aged 18-29 years in good health. The CDR3 nucleotides read TGCAGTGCTAGACCCCAGTCGTATGGCTACACCTTC. Translation: CSARPQSYGYTF.